Listed below are T cell receptor beta chains from one sample, sequenced in a study of T cells in Graves' hyperthyroidism and ophthalmopathy. Via MiXCR, TCRdb re-called the multiplex PCR reads, giving one row per CDR3 protein. Of roughly 660,000 distinct CDR3 sequences detected, 15% to 20% appear once; the ten largest clones hold about 14%. The specimen was blood. The source is a middle-aged man with Graves' hyperthyroidism. Each CDR3 is given with its conserved first and last residue. The order of the fields is D gene, J gene, V gene, clone size, CDR3 DNA, CDR3 protein. The D gene is left open where the match is weak. Size is omitted from some rows. Given values are once, few, many or a class for expanded clones.

TRBD1	TRBJ1-4	TRBV19	NA	TGTGCCAGTAGTCATTCGACAGGGTATAATGAAAAACTGTTTTTT	CASSHSTGYNEKLFF
NA	TRBJ2-5	TRBV2	NA	TGTGCCACCAGTCGGGAGCTGAATCAAGAGACCCAGTACTTC	CATSRELNQETQYF
NA	TRBJ2-6	TRBV28	NA	TGTGCCAGCAGTTTCCCGACAACTCACTCTGGGGCCAACGTCCTGACTTTC	CASSFPTTHSGANVLTF
NA	TRBJ2-2	TRBV19	NA	TGTGCCAGTATCCCCGGTTGGGCAAGAGGAGCCGGGGAGCTGTTTTTT	CASIPGWARGAGELFF
NA	TRBJ2-1	TRBV10-2	NA	TGCGCCAGCAGTGAGCCCGGTTACAATGAGCAGTTCTTC	CASSEPGYNEQFF
TRBD2	TRBJ2-5	TRBV2	NA	TGTGCCAGCAGTGTTCCTGCGACTAGCGGACTCGTTGGAGAGACCCAGTACTTC	CASSVPATSGLVGETQYF
NA	TRBJ2-7	TRBV5-6	NA	TGTGCCAGCAGCTTGCTCAGCGGGCGTTTTTCCTACGAGCAGTACTTC	CASSLLSGRFSYEQYF
NA	TRBJ1-2	TRBV24-1	few	TGTGCCACCAGTGACCCCAGGATCGGCTACACCTTC	CATSDPRIGYTF
TRBD1	TRBJ1-1	TRBV30	many	TGTGCCTGGAGTGTCAGACAGGGGAAGGTTCGGACTGAAGCTTTCTTT	CAWSVRQGKVRTEAFF
NA	TRBJ2-3	TRBV10-1	few	TGCGCCAGCAGCCGAGATGCCGGGAGTAGTACAGATACGCAGTATTTT	CASSRDAGSSTDTQYF
TRBD1	TRBJ1-1	TRBV4-1	few	TGCGCCAGCAGCCACTTGGGACAGGCAAACACTGAAGCTTTCTTT	CASSHLGQANTEAFF
TRBD1	TRBJ2-1	TRBV28	NA	TGTGCCAGCAGTTTATTAACAGGGGTCGGGGTGAATGAGCAGTTCTTC	CASSLLTGVGVNEQFF
NA	TRBJ2-5	TRBV7-2	few	TGTGCCAGCAACGTTGACCGGGGCGCAGAGACCCAGTACTTC	CASNVDRGAETQYF
NA	TRBJ1-1	TRBV5-6	NA	TGTGCCAGCAGCTTGTTCGGGGTCTTCATGAACACTGAAGCTTTCTTT	CASSLFGVFMNTEAFF
NA	TRBJ2-7	TRBV28	many	TGTGCCAGCAGCCCGTTTCGGGAGAACGAGCAGTACTTC	CASSPFRENEQYF
TRBD2	TRBJ2-1	TRBV5-1	NA	TGCGCCAGCAGCCCGGCCGGGGCGGGAGTTGGTGAGCAGTTCTTC	CASSPAGAGVGEQFF
NA	TRBJ2-1	TRBV30	many	TGTGCCTGGAGCCCAGGCCCCGGGAGTTTGGATGAGCAGTTCTTC	CAWSPGPGSLDEQFF
TRBD2	TRBJ2-3	TRBV11-3	many	TGTGCCAGCAGCTCCGAGGGACTAGCGGGAGGATTGGATACGCAGTATTTT	CASSSEGLAGGLDTQYF
NA	TRBJ2-7	TRBV18	NA	TGTGCCAGCCTCAGCGGTTATCCCTACGAGCAGTACTTC	CASLSGYPYEQYF
NA	TRBJ1-5	TRBV2	NA	TGTGCCAGCAAGAAGGGGGAGGGGTCGCCCCAGCATTTT	CASKKGEGSPQHF
NA	TRBJ1-5	TRBV12-3/TRBV12-4	many	TGTGCCAGCAGTTTAGCGGAGGGAGGGTTTGGGCCCCAGCATTTT	CASSLAEGGFGPQHF
TRBD1	TRBJ1-4	TRBV28	many	TGTGCCAGCGGAAGGGACAGGGATGGTGAAAAACTGTTTTTT	CASGRDRDGEKLFF
NA	TRBJ2-7	TRBV6-1	many	TGTGCCAGCAGTTACGGCAGGGACTACGAGCAGTACTTC	CASSYGRDYEQYF
NA	TRBJ2-2	TRBV30	NA	TGTGCCTGGAGTGTACTTTTTAGCGGAAGAAACACCGGGGAGCTGTTTTTT	CAWSVLFSGRNTGELFF